A selection of T cell receptor beta chains follows, all from one sample in a study of T cells in Graves' hyperthyroidism and ophthalmopathy. TCRdb analysed the multiplex PCR reads with MiXCR anew, one entry per CDR3 protein. Seen here are around 610,000 distinct CDR3 sequences, roughly 15% observed once, and the top ten hold about 4.5%. Material: blood. Receptors originate from a middle-aged woman with Graves' ophthalmopathy. Both conserved end residues are part of each CDR3. The D gene is left open where the match is weak. Only some rows state a clone size, as once, few, many or a class for expanded clones.

cdr3_aa,cdr3_nt,j_call,cdr3_length,clone_size,d_call,v_call
CASSQDPREGEQYF,TGCGCCAGCAGCCAAGATCCGCGGGAGGGCGAGCAGTACTTC,TRBJ2-7,14,once,TRBD2,TRBV4-3
CASSTSGSRDGYTF,TGTGCCAGTAGTACCTCAGGGAGTAGAGATGGCTACACCTTC,TRBJ1-2,14,once,NA,TRBV19
CSASGGRALEETQYF,TGCAGTGCTAGTGGCGGGAGGGCCCTCGAAGAGACCCAGTACTTC,TRBJ2-5,15,few,TRBD2,TRBV20-1
CASSIFLANTGELFF,TGTGCCAGTAGTATATTTCTAGCGAACACCGGGGAGCTGTTTTTT,TRBJ2-2,15,few,NA,TRBV19
CASSSVDRVGEQYF,TGCGCCAGCAGCTCTGTGGACAGGGTAGGTGAGCAGTACTTC,TRBJ2-7,14,many,TRBD1,TRBV5-1
CASSFRQGETQYF,TGTGCCAGCAGCTTTCGGCAGGGAGAGACCCAGTACTTC,TRBJ2-5,13,many,NA,TRBV7-8
CASSSPMKGSSGYTF,TGTGCCAGCAGCTCCCCTATGAAGGGATCGAGTGGCTACACCTTC,TRBJ1-2,15,NA,NA,TRBV7-9
CASSYSPRRERNQPQHF,TGTGCCAGCAGTTACTCACCCAGGAGGGAACGCAATCAGCCCCAGCATTTT,TRBJ1-5,17,NA,NA,TRBV6-5
CASSMFLGGSNQPQHF,TGTGCCAGCAGCATGTTCCTCGGGGGTAGCAATCAGCCCCAGCATTTT,TRBJ1-5,16,few,NA,TRBV5-4
CASSQGGRASREQYF,TGTGCCAGCAGCCAAGGTGGGAGGGCCTCCCGCGAGCAGTACTTC,TRBJ2-7,15,many,TRBD2,TRBV14
CASSILAVDGGVQETQYF,TGTGCCAGTAGTATATTGGCGGTCGACGGAGGGGTCCAAGAGACCCAGTACTTC,TRBJ2-5,18,many,NA,TRBV19
CASSSPGGTNTGELFF,TGCGCCAGCAGCTCCCCGGGGGGGACGAACACCGGGGAGCTGTTTTTT,TRBJ2-2,16,NA,TRBD2,TRBV5-1
CASGTTDSSVGGYTF,TGTGCCAGCGGAACCACAGACTCGTCCGTTGGAGGCTACACCTTC,TRBJ1-2,15,many,NA,TRBV3-1
CASSPRSGLGETQYF,TGTGCCAGCAGCCCCCGCTCAGGCCTAGGGGAGACCCAGTACTTC,TRBJ2-5,15,many,NA,TRBV9
CASRDSFMNTEAFF,TGTGCCAGCAGAGACAGTTTTATGAACACTGAAGCTTTCTTT,TRBJ1-1,14,many,NA,TRBV27
CASSQVRQGKASYEQYF,TGTGCCAGCAGCCAAGTTAGGCAGGGGAAGGCCTCCTACGAGCAGTACTTC,TRBJ2-7,17,once,NA,TRBV14
CASSFLGQGGEQYF,TGTGCCAGCAGCTTTTTAGGACAGGGGGGCGAGCAGTACTTC,TRBJ2-7,14,NA,TRBD1,TRBV5-5
CASSSGREGNIQYF,TGTGCCAGCAGCTCCGGAAGGGAGGGGAACATTCAGTACTTC,TRBJ2-4,14,NA,TRBD2,TRBV12-3/TRBV12-4
CASSLGSSWTGPYEQYF,TGCGCCAGCAGCTTGGGCTCGTCTTGGACAGGGCCTTACGAGCAGTACTTC,TRBJ2-7,17,many,TRBD1,TRBV5-1
CASLKDRASTEQYF,TGTGCCAGCCTTAAGGACAGGGCGAGCACCGAGCAGTACTTC,TRBJ2-7,14,many,TRBD1,TRBV7-2
CASHSVPEPEAFF,TGTGCCAGCCATTCCGTTCCGGAGCCTGAAGCTTTCTTT,TRBJ1-1,13,many,NA,TRBV28
CSAVYTGEQYF,TGCAGTGCCGTATATACCGGCGAGCAGTACTTC,TRBJ2-7,11,many,NA,TRBV20-1
CASSSGQVGELFF,TGTGCTAGCAGCTCCGGACAGGTCGGGGAGCTGTTTTTT,TRBJ2-2,13,many,TRBD1,TRBV7-7
CASSLTGDNEQYF,TGTGCCAGCAGTTTAACAGGGGACAACGAGCAGTACTTC,TRBJ2-7,13,many,TRBD1,TRBV28
CASSPSGTGELFF,TGTGCCAGCAGCCCAAGTGGTACCGGGGAGCTGTTTTTT,TRBJ2-2,13,many,NA,TRBV5-1
CASRPQGWEQYF,TGTGCCAGCAGACCTCAGGGATGGGAGCAGTACTTC,TRBJ2-7,12,many,NA,TRBV28
CASSLRSATYEQYF,TGCGCCAGCAGCTTAAGGTCAGCAACCTACGAGCAGTACTTC,TRBJ2-7,14,NA,NA,TRBV4-3
CASSYSEGAYYEQYF,TGTGCCAGCAGTTACTCGGAGGGGGCTTACTACGAGCAGTACTTC,TRBJ2-7,15,many,NA,TRBV6-2/TRBV6-3
CASSEWLETQYF,TGTGCCAGCAGTGAATGGCTAGAGACCCAGTACTTC,TRBJ2-5,12,many,NA,TRBV6-1
CASSEEGQGIQPQHF,TGTGCCAGCAGTGAAGAAGGACAGGGGATTCAGCCCCAGCATTTT,TRBJ1-5,15,NA,TRBD1,TRBV2
CATSRDPGSRDEQYF,TGTGCCACCAGCAGAGATCCCGGGAGTCGGGACGAGCAGTACTTC,TRBJ2-7,15,many,NA,TRBV15
CASSSHRGGGELFF,TGTGCCAGCAGCTCGCACAGGGGTGGCGGGGAGCTGTTTTTT,TRBJ2-2,14,many,TRBD1,TRBV11-2
CASASGRPGANVLTF,TGTGCCAGTGCTAGCGGGAGGCCTGGGGCCAACGTCCTGACTTTC,TRBJ2-6,15,few,TRBD2,TRBV19
CASSLAASGSYTGELFF,TGCGCCAGCAGCTTGGCGGCTAGCGGGAGCTACACCGGGGAGCTGTTTTTT,TRBJ2-2,17,NA,TRBD2,TRBV5-1
CASSELQGRGLYQPQHF,TGTGCCAGCAGTGAATTGCAGGGGAGGGGACTATATCAGCCCCAGCATTTT,TRBJ1-5,17,once,NA,TRBV2
CASSLGWAGGDTGELFF,TGTGCCAGCAGTTTAGGTTGGGCAGGGGGTGACACCGGGGAGCTGTTTTTT,TRBJ2-2,17,many,TRBD1,TRBV12-3/TRBV12-4
CASRADLGTEAFF,TGTGCCAGCAGGGCGGACCTTGGGACTGAAGCTTTCTTT,TRBJ1-1,13,NA,NA,TRBV2